This TCR beta chain was sequenced in a study of T cells in localized non-small cell lung cancer. Findings and limits, study-wide: In the blood, greater T cell density corresponded to longer overall survival. Highest T cell clonality was seen in uninvolved adjacent lung, surpassing that measured in tumor. Adjacent lung was found to contain a median approximately 50 of the top 100 tumor clones. Only one tumor region was sequenced, so heterogeneity remains possible.

The repertoire was sequenced with immunoSEQ multiplex PCR; TCRdb's copy has only in-frame clones and lacks some. The table has over a thousand clones, roughly 30% seen once. Germline V lookup: CDR1 WSHSY, CDR2 SAAADI. This CDR3 is 14 amino acids long. Trimming shortened V by 6 bases and J by 4 bases, and 12 bases separated the two germline ends. This clone occurred once. Its specificity is unknown. The receptor comes from a male donor older than 55 with stage I squamous cell lung carcinoma. The gene calls are TRBV10-2 and TRBJ1-4; D call uncertain. The sample in question was lung tumor tissue, obtained before any cancer treatment. The chain's CDR3 is CASRRQAFNEKLFF. The CDR3 DNA reads TGCGCCAGCAGGAGGCAGGCGTTTAATGAAAAACTGTTTTTT.